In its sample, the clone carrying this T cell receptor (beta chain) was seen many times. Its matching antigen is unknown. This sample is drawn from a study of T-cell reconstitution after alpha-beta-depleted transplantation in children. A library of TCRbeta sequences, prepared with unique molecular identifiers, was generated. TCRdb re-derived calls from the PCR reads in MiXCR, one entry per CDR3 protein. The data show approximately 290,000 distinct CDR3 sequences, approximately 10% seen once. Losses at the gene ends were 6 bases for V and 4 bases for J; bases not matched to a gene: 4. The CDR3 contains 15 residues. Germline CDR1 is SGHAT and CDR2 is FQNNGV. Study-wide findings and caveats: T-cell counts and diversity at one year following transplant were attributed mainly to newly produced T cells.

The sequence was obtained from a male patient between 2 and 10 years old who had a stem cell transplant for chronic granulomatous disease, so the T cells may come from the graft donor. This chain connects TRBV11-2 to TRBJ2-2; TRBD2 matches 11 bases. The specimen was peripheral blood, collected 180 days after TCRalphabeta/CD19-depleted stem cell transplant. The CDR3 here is CASRVAGGVTGELFF. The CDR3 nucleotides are TGTGCCAGCAGGGTAGCGGGAGGGGTCACCGGGGAGCTGTTTTTT.